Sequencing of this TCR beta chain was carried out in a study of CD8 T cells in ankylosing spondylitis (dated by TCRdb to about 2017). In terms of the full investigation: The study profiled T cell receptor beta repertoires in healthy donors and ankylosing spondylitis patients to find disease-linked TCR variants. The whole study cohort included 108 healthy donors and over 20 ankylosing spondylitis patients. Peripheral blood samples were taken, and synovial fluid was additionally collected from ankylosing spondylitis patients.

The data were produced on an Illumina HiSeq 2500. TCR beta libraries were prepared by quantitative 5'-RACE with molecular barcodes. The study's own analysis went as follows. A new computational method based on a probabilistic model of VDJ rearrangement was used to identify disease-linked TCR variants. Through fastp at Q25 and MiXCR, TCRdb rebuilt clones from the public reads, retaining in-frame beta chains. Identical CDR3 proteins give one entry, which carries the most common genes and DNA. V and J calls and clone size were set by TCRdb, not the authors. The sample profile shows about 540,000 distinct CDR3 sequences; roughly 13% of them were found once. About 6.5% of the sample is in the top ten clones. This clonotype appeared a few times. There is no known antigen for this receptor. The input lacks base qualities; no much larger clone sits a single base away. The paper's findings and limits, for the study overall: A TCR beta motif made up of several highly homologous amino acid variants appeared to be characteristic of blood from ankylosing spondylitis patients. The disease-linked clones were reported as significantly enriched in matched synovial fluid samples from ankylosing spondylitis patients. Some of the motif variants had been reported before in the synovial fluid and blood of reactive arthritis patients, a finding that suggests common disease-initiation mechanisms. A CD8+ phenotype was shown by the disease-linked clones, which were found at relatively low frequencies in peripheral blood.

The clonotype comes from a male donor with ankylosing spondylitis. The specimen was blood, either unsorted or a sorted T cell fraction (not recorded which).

CDR3 region: CASSVSSRGLSGELFF. The DNA reads TGTGCCAGCAGCGTAAGCTCGAGGGGCCTATCCGGGGAGCTGTTTTTT. The chain uses TRBV9 and TRBJ2-2; the D gene could be either TRBD1 or TRBD2, each agreeing at 5 bases. The V end loses 1 base and the J end loses 6 bases, and a stretch of 16 bases separates them. The germline V gene gives CDR1 as SGDLS and CDR2 as YYNGEE. The CDR3 contains 16 residues, cysteine and phenylalanine counted. Just the 48-base CDR3 DNA is kept, in frame starting at base 1.